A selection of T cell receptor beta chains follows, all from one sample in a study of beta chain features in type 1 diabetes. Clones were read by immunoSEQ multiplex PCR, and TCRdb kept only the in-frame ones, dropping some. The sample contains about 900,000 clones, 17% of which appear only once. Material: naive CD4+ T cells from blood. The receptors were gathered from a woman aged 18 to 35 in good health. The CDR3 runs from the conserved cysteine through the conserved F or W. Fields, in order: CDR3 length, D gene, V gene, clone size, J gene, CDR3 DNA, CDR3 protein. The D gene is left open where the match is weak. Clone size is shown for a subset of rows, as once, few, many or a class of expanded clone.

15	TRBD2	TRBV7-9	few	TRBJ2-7	TGTGCCAGCAGCTTAGGGTCGGGAGGCACCTACGAGCAGTACTTC	CASSLGSGGTYEQYF
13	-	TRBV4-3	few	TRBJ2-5	TGCGCCAGCAGCCGAGCGCCCAGCGAGACCCAGTACTTC	CASSRAPSETQYF
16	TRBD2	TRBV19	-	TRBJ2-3	TGTGCCAGTAGTGATGGGACTAGCGTAGGCACAGATACGCAGTATTTT	CASSDGTSVGTDTQYF
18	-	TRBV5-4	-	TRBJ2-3	TGTGCCAGCAGCTTGGTCCGTATATTGGGGGAGTCCACAGATACGCAGTATTTT	CASSLVRILGESTDTQYF
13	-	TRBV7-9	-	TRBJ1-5	TGTGCCAGCAGCTTATCTAGCAATCAGCCCCAGCATTTT	CASSLSSNQPQHF
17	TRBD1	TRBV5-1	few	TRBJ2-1	TGCGCCAGCAGCTTGGCCGGGTGGACAGGGGGACACAATGAGCAGTTCTTC	CASSLAGWTGGHNEQFF
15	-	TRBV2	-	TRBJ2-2	TGTGCCTCAGGACAGACACCCCCGAACACCGGGGAGCTGTTTTTT	CASGQTPPNTGELFF
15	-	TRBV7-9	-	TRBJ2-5	TGTGCCAGCAACCAGCTTCAGGGGGGCCAAGAGACCCAGTACTTC	CASNQLQGGQETQYF
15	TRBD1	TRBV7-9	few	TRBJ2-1	TGTGCCAGCAGCTTGGGGACAGGGCTGGGTTTCAGGCAGTTCTTC	CASSLGTGLGFRQFF
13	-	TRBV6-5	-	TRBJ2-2	TGTGCCAGCAGGATAAGACAGGCCGGGGAGCTGTTTTTT	CASRIRQAGELFF
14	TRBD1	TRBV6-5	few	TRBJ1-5	TGTGCCAGCAGTTACGACAGGGGAAATCAGCCCCAGCATTTT	CASSYDRGNQPQHF
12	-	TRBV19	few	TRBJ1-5	TGTGCCAGTGGGGACGGGAATCAGCCCCAGCATTTT	CASGDGNQPQHF
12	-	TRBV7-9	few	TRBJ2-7	TGTGCCAGCAGCTTAGCGGCAGGCGAGCAGTACTTC	CASSLAAGEQYF
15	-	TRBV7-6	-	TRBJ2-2	TGTGCCAGCAGCCACCGGGAAACGAGGGGCGGGGAGCTGTTTTTT	CASSHRETRGGELFF
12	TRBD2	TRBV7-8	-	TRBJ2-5	TGTGCCAGCCGGGGACTAGGGGAGACCCAGTACTTC	CASRGLGETQYF
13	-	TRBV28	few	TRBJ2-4	TGTGCCAGCAGTGAGCCATTCCCCAACATTCAGTACTTC	CASSEPFPNIQYF
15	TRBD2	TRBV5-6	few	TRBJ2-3	TGTGCCAGCAGTCGACTAGCGGGAGCGGTAGATACGCAGTATTTT	CASSRLAGAVDTQYF
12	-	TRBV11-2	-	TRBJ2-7	TGTGCCAGCAGCTTAACGACCTACGAGCAGTACTTC	CASSLTTYEQYF
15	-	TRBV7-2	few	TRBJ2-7	TGTGCCAGCAGCTTAGTGGCTCTCGAGACCTACGAGCAGTACTTC	CASSLVALETYEQYF
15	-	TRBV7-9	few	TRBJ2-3	TGTGCCAGCAGCCAACAGGGTACTGGCACAGATACGCAGTATTTT	CASSQQGTGTDTQYF
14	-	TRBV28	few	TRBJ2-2	TGTGCCAGCAGCCCCGGGACCGTACCGGGGGAGCTGTTTTTT	CASSPGTVPGELFF
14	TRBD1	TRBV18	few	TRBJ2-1	TGTGCCAGCTCACGGGACAGGACCTACAATGAGCAGTTCTTC	CASSRDRTYNEQFF
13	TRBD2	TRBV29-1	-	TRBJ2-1	TGCAGCGCGGGACTAGCGGCGTCGTTGGAGCAGTTCTTC	CSAGLAASLEQFF
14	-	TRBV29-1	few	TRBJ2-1	TGCAGCGTTGGACTAGGACCGAGGGACAGTGAGCAGTTCTTC	CSVGLGPRDSEQFF
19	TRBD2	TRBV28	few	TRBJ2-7	TGTGCCAGCAGTTTAGGCCCTCGCATCTCGACTAGCGGGAGGCGCGAGCAGTACTTC	CASSLGPRISTSGRREQYF
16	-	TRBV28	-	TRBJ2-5	TGTGCCAGCAGTTTCTATGGACAGAGTAGCCAAGAGACCCAGTACTTC	CASSFYGQSSQETQYF
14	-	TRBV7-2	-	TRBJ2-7	TGTGCCAGCAGCTTAGTATCAACAGGGTACGAGCAGTACTTC	CASSLVSTGYEQYF
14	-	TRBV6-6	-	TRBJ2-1	TGTGCCAGCAACCCAGCCAGCTCCTACAATGAGCAGTTCTTC	CASNPASSYNEQFF
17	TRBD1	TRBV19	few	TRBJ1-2	TGTGCCAGTAGGATGCACGGGACAGGGACTATGCATCGTGGCTACACCTTC	CASRMHGTGTMHRGYTF
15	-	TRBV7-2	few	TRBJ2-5	TGTGCCAGCAGCTTAGATCCCACCAGGGGAGAGACCCAGTACTTC	CASSLDPTRGETQYF
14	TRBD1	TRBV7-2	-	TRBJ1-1	TGTGCCAGCAGCAAACAGGGGCGTTTTACTGAAGCTTTCTTT	CASSKQGRFTEAFF
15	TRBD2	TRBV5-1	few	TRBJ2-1	TGCGCCAGCAGCTTGGGACTAGCGGAGAGCAGTGAGCAGTTCTTC	CASSLGLAESSEQFF
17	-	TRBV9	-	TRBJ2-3	TGTGCCAGCAGCGTATCGGGCTGGGCGGGATCCACAGATACGCAGTATTTT	CASSVSGWAGSTDTQYF
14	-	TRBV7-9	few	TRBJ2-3	TGTGCCAGCAGCTTAATCGTGAGTGTCGATACGCAGTATTTT	CASSLIVSVDTQYF
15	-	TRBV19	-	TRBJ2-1	TGTGCCAGTAGTACGGTGGGAGTGACCTACAATGAGCAGTTCTTC	CASSTVGVTYNEQFF
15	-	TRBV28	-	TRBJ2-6	TGTGCCAGCGCAACCGCAGGGTCTGGGGCCAACGTCCTGACTTTC	CASATAGSGANVLTF
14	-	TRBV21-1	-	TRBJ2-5	TGTGCCAGCAGCATCACAGGGAAGGTAGAGACCCAGTACTTC	CASSITGKVETQYF
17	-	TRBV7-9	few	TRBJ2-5	TGTGCCAGCAGCTTTTATGGCGAAGGCCCCAGGGGAGAGACCCAGTACTTC	CASSFYGEGPRGETQYF
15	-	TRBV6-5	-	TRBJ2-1	TGTGCCAGCTCTTGGGAGTCAGTTTTCGGCAATGAGCAGTTCTTC	CASSWESVFGNEQFF
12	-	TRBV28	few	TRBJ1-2	TGTGCCAGCAGTTCAAGGGAATCTGGCTACACCTTC	CASSSRESGYTF
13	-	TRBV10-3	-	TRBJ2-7	TGTGCCACTGGACTTCCACGCTCCTACGAGCAGTACTTC	CATGLPRSYEQYF
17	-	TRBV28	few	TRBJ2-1	TGTGCCAGCAGCTTGTACACAATCTCTTTTCACTACAATGAGCAGTTCTTC	CASSLYTISFHYNEQFF
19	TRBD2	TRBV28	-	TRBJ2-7	TGTGCCAGCAGTCTCCTCTTCGGGACTAGCGGTACCGGGGCCTACGAGCAGTACTTC	CASSLLFGTSGTGAYEQYF
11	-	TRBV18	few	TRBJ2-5	TGTGCCAGCTCACCATCGAAGACCCAGTACTTC	CASSPSKTQYF
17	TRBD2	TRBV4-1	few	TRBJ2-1	TGCGCCAGCAGCCAAGTATTATCGGGACTAGCAGGGAATGAGCAGTTCTTC	CASSQVLSGLAGNEQFF
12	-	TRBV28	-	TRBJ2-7	TGTGCCAGCAGTTCATACAGCGGCGAGCAGTACTTC	CASSSYSGEQYF
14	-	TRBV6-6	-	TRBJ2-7	TGTGCCAGCACCGGACAGGGAGGGACATTAGGGCAGTACTTC	CASTGQGGTLGQYF
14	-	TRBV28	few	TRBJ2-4	TGTGCCAGCAGTTTAATTGCTGGCAAAAACATTCAGTACTTC	CASSLIAGKNIQYF
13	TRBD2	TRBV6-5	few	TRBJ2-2	TGTGCCAGCAGTCCCCGGGGGGCCGGGGAGCTGTTTTTT	CASSPRGAGELFF